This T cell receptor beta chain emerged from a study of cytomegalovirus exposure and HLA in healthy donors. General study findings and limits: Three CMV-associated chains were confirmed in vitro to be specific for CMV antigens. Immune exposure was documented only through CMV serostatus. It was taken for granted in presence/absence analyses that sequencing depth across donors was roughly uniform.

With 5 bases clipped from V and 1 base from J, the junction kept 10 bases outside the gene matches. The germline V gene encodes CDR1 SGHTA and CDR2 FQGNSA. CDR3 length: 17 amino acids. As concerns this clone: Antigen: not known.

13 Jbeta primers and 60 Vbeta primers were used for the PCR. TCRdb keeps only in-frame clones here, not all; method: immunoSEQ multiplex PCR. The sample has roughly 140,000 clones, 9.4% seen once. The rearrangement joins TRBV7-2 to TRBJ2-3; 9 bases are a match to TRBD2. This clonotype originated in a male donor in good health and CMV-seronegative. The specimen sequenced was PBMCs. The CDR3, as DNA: TGTGCCAGCAGCCCCCGAAGCGGGGGGCGTGGCACAGATACGCAGTATTTT. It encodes CASSPRSGGRGTDTQYF.